The 17 T cell receptor beta chains given below trace back to one sample, sequenced in a study of long-term antiretroviral therapy in people with HIV. Survey-level resolution applied to immunoSEQ assay v3.0. TCRdb's table, derived via immunoSEQ multiplex PCR, lists solely in-frame clones and lacks some. The sample lists some 40,000 clones, about 94% seen once, with roughly 2.3% in the top ten. The sequenced sample was unsorted PBMCs, obtained about 9.1 years after starting antiretroviral therapy. The receptors shown here come from a man aged 25-45 years with HIV.

The chain links TRBV6-1 to TRBJ1-5, with TRBD1 identical over 7 bases. CDR3 size: 14 residues. CDR1 and CDR2 from the germline V gene are MNHNS and SASEGT. The V gene end was trimmed by 6 bases and the J gene end by 4 bases; junction bases not matched to a gene: 6. CDR3 in DNA: TGTGCCAGCAGCCTGACAGGGTTTAATCAGCCCCAGCATTTT. Translated, it gives CASSLTGFNQPQHF.

This chain connects TRBV29-1 to TRBJ1-2, with TRBD1 matching 8 bases. There are 15 residues in the CDR3. V was clipped by 4 bases and J by 3 bases; unmatched bases: 10. CDR1 and CDR2 (germline): SQVTM, ANQGSEA. The CDR3 DNA reads TGCAGCGTTGCCCACGGACAGGGCCGAGACTATGGCTACACCTTC. This gives the protein CSVAHGQGRDYGYTF.

This chain connects TRBV28 to TRBJ2-5; D may be TRBD1 (5 bases). Germline CDR1 and CDR2: MDHEN and SYDVKM. Trimming stripped 2 bases from V and 5 bases from J, with 15 bases between. This CDR3 region has 15 residues. The CDR3 nucleotides read TGTGCCAGCAGTTTACCCTCGGGCAGGGTTGAGACCCAGTACTTC. Translating it yields CASSLPSGRVETQYF.

The chain couples TRBV9 to TRBJ1-1; TRBD1 matches at 10 bases. Germline assignment: CDR1 SGDLS and CDR2 YYNGEE. V gave up 4 bases and J gave up 0 bases; unmatched junction bases: 3. This CDR3 spans 15 amino acids. CDR3 DNA sequence: TGTGCCAGCAGCATGGGACAGGGGATGAACACTGAAGCTTTCTTT. Protein: CASSMGQGMNTEAFF.

J is TRBJ2-7 and V is TRBV18, with D tentatively TRBD1 (5 bases). The germline V gene has CDR1 KGHSH and CDR2 LQKENI. The CDR3 is made up of 14 amino acids. The V and J ends lost 0 bases and 2 bases respectively, with 8 bases between them. The CDR3 loop reads CASSPPGRTYEQYV. The CDR3 bases are TGTGCCAGCTCACCACCGGGGCGAACCTACGAGCAGTACGTC.

This clone has only one observation. The V and J genes are TRBV28 and TRBJ2-3; D is perhaps TRBD1 (5 bases). Germline loops: CDR1 MDHEN, CDR2 SYDVKM. This CDR3 is 14 amino acids long. The V end lost 2 bases, the J end lost 7 bases, and 13 bases lay between the germline ends. CDR3 sequence: CASSLNGDSHTQYF. Written as DNA, the CDR3 is TGTGCCAGCAGTTTAAATGGCGACAGCCATACGCAGTATTTT. The full variable domain, completed using reference TRBV28 and TRBJ2-3, is DVKVTQSSRYLVKRTGEKVFLECVQDMDHENMFWYRQDPGLGLRLIYFSYDVKMKEKGDIPEGYSVSREKKERFSLILESASTNQTSMYLCASSLNGDSHTQYFGPGTRLTVL.

The rearrangement uses TRBV10-3 and TRBJ2-2, with 9 bases aligning to TRBD2. The V and J ends lost 7 bases and 4 bases, in that order; junction bases with no gene match: 10. Per the germline V gene, CDR1 is ENHRY and CDR2 is SYGVKD. The CDR3 is made up of 16 amino acids. The chain's CDR3 is CAITQGLAGATGELFF. The CDR3 nucleotides read TGTGCCATCACCCAAGGGTTAGCGGGAGCCACCGGGGAGCTGTTTTTT.

V is TRBV5-6 and J is TRBJ2-5; possibly TRBD2 for D (6 bases). Germline loops: CDR1 SGHDT, CDR2 YYEEEE. The length of the CDR3 is 14 residues. Trimming cost V 7 bases and J 4 bases, with 17 bases left between them. The CDR3 region has the DNA TGTGCCAGCCGAACCACTAGCTTCCGAGAGACCCAGTACTTC. The encoded protein is CASRTTSFRETQYF. Combining the CDR3 with reference TRBV5-6 and TRBJ2-5 gives the whole variable domain DAGVTQSPTHLIKTRGQQVTLRCSPKSGHDTVSWYQQALGQGPQFIFQYYEEEERQRGNFPDRFSGHQFPNYSSELNVNALLLGDSALYLCASRTTSFRETQYFGPGTRLLVL.

This rearrangement joins TRBV9 to TRBJ2-2, with a weak D call TRBD1 (6 bases). Trimming cost V 2 bases and J 0 bases, with 11 bases left between them. CDR3 size: 16 residues. CDR1 is SGDLS, CDR2 YYNGEE, per germline. Here the CDR3 DNA reads TGTGCCAGCAGCGTTAATACAGGGACGAACACCGGGGAGCTGTTTTTT. Protein product: CASSVNTGTNTGELFF.

The chain joins TRBV13 to TRBJ1-1; no clear D. The germline CDR1 and CDR2 sequences are PRHDT and FYEKMQ (reference sequence). With 0 bases removed from V and 4 bases from J, the gap between germline ends came to 9 bases. The CDR3 extends over 14 amino acids. CDR3 nucleotide sequence: TGTGCCAGCAGCTTAGGGACCCCGAGCACTGAAGCTTTCTTT. This codes for CASSLGTPSTEAFF.

The CDR3 nucleotides are TGTGCCAGCTCCCCCCAAGGGACAGGGGGCTATGGCTACACCTTC. Translating it yields CASSPQGTGGYGYTF. V usage is TRBV2 and J usage is TRBJ1-2, with TRBD1 identical over 11 bases. The germline V gene encodes CDR1 SNHLY and CDR2 FYNNEI. V gave up 8 bases and J gave up 4 bases; unmatched junction bases: 9. This CDR3 spans 15 amino acids.

The chain employs TRBV10-2 and TRBJ2-2; the match to TRBD1 covers 9 bases. The V gene's germline CDR1 is WSHSY and CDR2 SAAADI. The CDR3 extends over 14 amino acids. Trimming took 5 bases from V and 6 from J; bases not matched to a gene: 4. The CDR3 bases are TGCGCCAGCAGTCAGGGACAGGGTGCCGGGGAGCTGTTTTTT. This codes for CASSQGQGAGELFF.

The chain has TRBV7-8 and TRBJ2-2; 7 bases align to TRBD1. The V segment lost 0 bases and the J segment 7 bases; nucleotides outside the gene matches: 11. Germline V CDR1 and CDR2: SGHVS, FQNEAQ. The CDR3 covers 17 residues. The CDR3 is CASSLAQGTAWGGELFF. CDR3 in DNA: TGTGCCAGCAGCTTAGCACAAGGGACAGCCTGGGGCGGGGAGCTGTTTTTT.

About this clone itself: Distinct nucleotide sequences in the sample also encode this CDR3. The gene calls are TRBV4-1 and TRBJ2-2; D not resolved. The germline gives CDR1 MGHRA, CDR2 YSYEKL. The length of the CDR3 is 13 residues. V shed 0 bases and J shed 4 bases, with 3 bases lying between them. The DNA for the CDR3 is TGCGCCAGCAGCCAAGAGGTCACCGGGGAGCTGTTTTTT. Protein: CASSQEVTGELFF.

By frequency in the sample, this clone is medium-sized. This chain connects TRBV7-9 to TRBJ1-2; D remains unclear. This CDR3 region has 14 residues. Trimming pared 4 bases from V and 3 bases from J, leaving 12 bases between. Germline loops: CDR1 SEHNR, CDR2 FQNEAQ (reference sequence). CDR3 protein: CASSSIDLYYGYTF. The CDR3 bases are TGTGCCAGCAGCTCCATCGACCTGTACTATGGCTACACCTTC.

The V call is TRBV18, the J call TRBJ2-1, with 10 bases matching TRBD2. Germline lookup yields CDR1 KGHSH and CDR2 LQKENI. V shed 5 bases, J shed 9 bases, and the junction held 4 bases outside the gene matches. The CDR3 consists of 13 residues. CDR3 in amino acids: CASSAGTSVEQFF. The CDR3, as DNA: TGTGCCAGCTCAGCCGGGACTAGCGTTGAGCAGTTCTTC.

This sequence joins TRBV9 and TRBJ2-3, with D possibly matching TRBD1 (6 bases). CDR1 is SGDLS and CDR2 is YYNGEE in the germline V gene. V dropped 2 bases and J dropped 2 bases, with 12 bases sitting between them. CDR3 length equals 15 residues. CDR3 in amino acids: CASSVRGRDTDTQYF. In nucleotides, the CDR3 is TGTGCCAGCAGCGTCAGGGGACGAGACACAGATACGCAGTATTTT.